This TCR beta chain originates from a study of cytomegalovirus exposure and HLA in healthy donors. Regarding the study as a whole: Compared with the roughly 700-donor mean, an Asian-associated ancestry cluster reportedly had fewer N-insertions, according to a later analysis. Segments of the TCR beta V type were, in most cases, productive about 87% or about 30% of the time in an earlier analysis. Analyses of presence/absence relied on an assumption of roughly uniform sequencing depth across donors. 87-base-pair reads could not separate some V segments, including TRBV6-2 and TRBV6-3.

About this clone: Its antigen remains unknown.

The PCR used 60 Vbeta and 13 Jbeta primers. The assay was immunoSEQ multiplex PCR, and TCRdb's table has in-frame clones only and misses some. The repertoire holds over 80,000 clones, with 78% as singletons. The V end was cut by 6 bases, the J end by 5 bases, with 13 bases between. Germline CDR1 and CDR2: SGHVS and FQNEAQ. The CDR3 totals 13 residues. The source is a woman in her forties in good health and CMV-seronegative. The chain employs TRBV7-8 and TRBJ2-5; a possible D gene is TRBD2 (5 bases). The sequenced material came from PBMCs. DNA for the CDR3: TGTGCCAGCAGGCGCCGGACTTCGGAGACCCAGTACTTC. Its translation is CASRRRTSETQYF.